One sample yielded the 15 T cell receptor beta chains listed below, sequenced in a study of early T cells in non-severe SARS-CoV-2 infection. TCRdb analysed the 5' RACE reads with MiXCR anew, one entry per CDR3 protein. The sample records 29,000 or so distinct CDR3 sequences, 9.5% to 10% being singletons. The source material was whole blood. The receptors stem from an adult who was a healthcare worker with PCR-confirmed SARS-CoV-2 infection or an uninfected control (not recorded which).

CDR3 amino acids: CASSQDRLNTGELFF. Here the CDR3 DNA reads TGTGCCAGCAGCCAAGATCGACTGAACACCGGGGAGCTGTTTTTT. The rearrangement uses TRBV3-1 and TRBJ2-2; D not certain. The CDR3 has 15 amino acids. Trimming removed 0 bases from V and 1 base from J, with 6 bases in between. Per germline, CDR1 LGHDT and CDR2 YNNKEL (reference sequence).

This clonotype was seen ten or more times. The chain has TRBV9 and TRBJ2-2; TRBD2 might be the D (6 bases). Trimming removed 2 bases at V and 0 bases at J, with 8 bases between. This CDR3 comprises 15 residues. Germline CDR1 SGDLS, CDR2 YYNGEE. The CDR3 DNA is TGTGCCAGCAGCGTTCTAGCGACGAACACCGGGGAGCTGTTTTTT. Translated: CASSVLATNTGELFF.

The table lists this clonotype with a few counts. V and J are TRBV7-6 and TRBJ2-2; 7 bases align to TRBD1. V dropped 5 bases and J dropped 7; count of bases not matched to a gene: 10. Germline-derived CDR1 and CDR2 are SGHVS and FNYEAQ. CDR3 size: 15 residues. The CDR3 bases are TGTGCCAGCAGCCTAAGGGACAGTAGGAGCGGGGAGCTGTTTTTT. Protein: CASSLRDSRSGELFF. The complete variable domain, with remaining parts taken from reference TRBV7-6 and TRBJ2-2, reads GAGVSQSPRYKVTKRGQDVALRCDPISGHVSLYWYRQALGQGPEFLTYFNYEAQQDKSGLPNDRFSAERPEGSISTLTIQRTEQRDSAMYRCASSLRDSRSGELFFGEGSRLTVL.

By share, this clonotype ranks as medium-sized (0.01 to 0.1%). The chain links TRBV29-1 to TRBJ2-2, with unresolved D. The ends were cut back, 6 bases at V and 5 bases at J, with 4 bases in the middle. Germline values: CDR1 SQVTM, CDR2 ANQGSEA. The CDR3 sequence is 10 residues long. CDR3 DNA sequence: TGCAGCGTACAAACCGGGGAGCTGTTTTTT. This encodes CSVQTGELFF.

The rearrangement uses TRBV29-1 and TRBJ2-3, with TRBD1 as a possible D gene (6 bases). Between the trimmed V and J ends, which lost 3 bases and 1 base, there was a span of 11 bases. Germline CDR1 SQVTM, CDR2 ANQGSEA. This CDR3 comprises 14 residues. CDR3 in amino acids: CSVDVRGGTDTQYF. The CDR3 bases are TGCAGCGTTGATGTCAGGGGAGGCACAGATACGCAGTATTTT.

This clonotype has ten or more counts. CDR3 DNA: TGTGCCAGCACCTCGACTAGCGGGGGGAACAATGAGCAGTTCTTC. It yields the protein CASTSTSGGNNEQFF. J is TRBJ2-1 and V is TRBV12-3 or TRBV12-4, with 13 bases identical to TRBD2. Germline trimming cut 7 bases from V and 5 bases from J; bases unmatched to any gene: 5. The CDR3 totals 15 residues.

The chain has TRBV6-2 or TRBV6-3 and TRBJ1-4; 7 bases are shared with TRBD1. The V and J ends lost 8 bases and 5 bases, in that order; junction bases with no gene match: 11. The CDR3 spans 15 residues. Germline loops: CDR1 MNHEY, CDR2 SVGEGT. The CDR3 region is CASGDPKGANEKLFF. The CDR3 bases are TGTGCCAGCGGAGACCCCAAGGGGGCAAATGAAAAACTGTTTTTT.

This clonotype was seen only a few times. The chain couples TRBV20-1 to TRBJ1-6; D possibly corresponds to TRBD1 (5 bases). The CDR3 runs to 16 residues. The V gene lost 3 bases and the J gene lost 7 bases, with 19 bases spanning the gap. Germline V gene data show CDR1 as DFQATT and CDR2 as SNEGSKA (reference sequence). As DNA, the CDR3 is TGCAGTGCTAGTTCCAGTTCTGGCCAGGGAAATTCACCCCTCCACTTT. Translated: CSASSSSGQGNSPLHF.

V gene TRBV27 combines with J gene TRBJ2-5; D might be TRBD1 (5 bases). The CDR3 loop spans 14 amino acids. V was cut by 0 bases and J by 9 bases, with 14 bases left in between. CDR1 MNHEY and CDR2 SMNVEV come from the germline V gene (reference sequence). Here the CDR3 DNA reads TGTGCCAGCAGTTTATCTTGGGGCAGCATTCCCCAGTACTTC. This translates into CASSLSWGSIPQYF.

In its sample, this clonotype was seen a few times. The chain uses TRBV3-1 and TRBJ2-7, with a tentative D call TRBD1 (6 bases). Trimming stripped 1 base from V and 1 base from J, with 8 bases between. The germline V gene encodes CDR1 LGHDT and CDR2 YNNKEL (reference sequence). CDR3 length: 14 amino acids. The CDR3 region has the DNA TGTGCCAGCAGCCAAGCCGACAGGTCCTACGAGCAGTACTTC. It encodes CASSQADRSYEQYF.

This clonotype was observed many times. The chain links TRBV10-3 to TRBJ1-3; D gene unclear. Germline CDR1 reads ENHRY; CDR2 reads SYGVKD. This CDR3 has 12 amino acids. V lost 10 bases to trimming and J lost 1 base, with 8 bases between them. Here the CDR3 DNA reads TGTGCCACCGTAGAATCTGGAAACACCATATATTTT. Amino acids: CATVESGNTIYF.

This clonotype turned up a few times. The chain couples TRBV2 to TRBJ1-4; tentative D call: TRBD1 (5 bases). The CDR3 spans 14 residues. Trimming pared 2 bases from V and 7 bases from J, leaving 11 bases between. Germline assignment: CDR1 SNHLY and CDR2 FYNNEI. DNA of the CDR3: TGTGCCAGCAGTGAATTGCGCAGGGTTGAAAAACTGTTTTTT. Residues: CASSELRRVEKLFF.

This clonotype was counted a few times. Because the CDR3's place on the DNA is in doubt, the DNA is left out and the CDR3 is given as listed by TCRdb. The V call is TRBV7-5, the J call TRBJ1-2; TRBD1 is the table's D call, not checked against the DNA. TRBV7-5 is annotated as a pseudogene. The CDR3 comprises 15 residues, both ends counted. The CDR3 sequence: CISVSEAYLDSGYTF.

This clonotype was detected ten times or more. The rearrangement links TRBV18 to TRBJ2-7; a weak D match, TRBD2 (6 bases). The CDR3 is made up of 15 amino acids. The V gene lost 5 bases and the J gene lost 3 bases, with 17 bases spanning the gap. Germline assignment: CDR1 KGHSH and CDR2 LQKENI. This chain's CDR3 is CASSGGGEADYEQYF. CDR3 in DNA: TGTGCCAGCTCAGGAGGAGGGGAGGCGGACTACGAGCAGTACTTC. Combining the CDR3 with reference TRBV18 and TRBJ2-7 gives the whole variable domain NAGVMQNPRHLVRRRGQEARLRCSPMKGHSHVYWYRQLPEEGLKFMVYLQKENIIDESGMPKERFSAEFPKEGPSILRIQQVVRGDSAAYFCASSGGGEADYEQYFGPGTRLTVT.

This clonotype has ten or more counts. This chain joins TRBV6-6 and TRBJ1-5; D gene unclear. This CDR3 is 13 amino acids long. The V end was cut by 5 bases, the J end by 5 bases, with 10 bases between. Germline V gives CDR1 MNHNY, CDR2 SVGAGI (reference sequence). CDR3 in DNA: TGTGCCAGCAGTCGCGAATTATATCAGCCCCAGCATTTT. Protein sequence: CASSRELYQPQHF.